This T cell receptor (delta chain) was captured by sequencing in a study of gamma delta lymphoproliferative disorders and STAT genes. TCRdb processed the multiplex PCR reads again with the CATT caller. The data hold 4,000 or so delta-chain clones, with around 1% observed a single time. Sequencing used genomic DNA taken from PBMCs of patients and controls. Study-wide findings and caveats: Low-frequency NGS calls may be less specific; leukemic clone sharing needs confirmation. Gamma repertoires grouped patients separately from controls; delta repertoires showed no separation.

The CDR3 contains 15 residues. Germline V gene data show CDR1 as TVYSNPD and CDR2 as GDNSRS (reference sequence). The table lists this clone with a few counts. Its antigen is as yet unknown. With only one base between it and a far larger clone, this is likely a read error. Other DNA sequences from this sample encode an identical CDR3 as well. The sequenced sample consisted of blood. This sequence originates from a human donor in good health. V is TRDV3 and J is TRDJ1, with a tentative D call TRDD3 (5 bases). The CDR3 region is CALAINYWHTDKLIF. In nucleotides, the CDR3 is TGCGCCTTGGCAATTAATTACTGGCACACCGATAAACTCATCTTT.